This T cell receptor (beta chain) was captured in a study of cytomegalovirus exposure and HLA in healthy donors. Findings and limits, study-wide: Researchers reported in a later analysis that common viral pathogens appeared linked to several top clusters. Reports state that TCR beta sequences accurately predicted most subjects' HLA-A and HLA-B alleles. The listing of some 170 TCR beta chains classed them as cytomegalovirus-associated.

PCR employed 60 Vbeta and 13 Jbeta primers. Sequenced by immunoSEQ multiplex PCR; TCRdb stores in-frame clones only, minus some. This table has approximately 190,000 clones, 87% appearing once. At sampling all donors were nominally healthy, likely with unrecorded immune exposures. This clone has just a few counts. Its target is unknown. Trimming left V 0 bases short and J 8 bases short, with 14 bases between. Germline V gives CDR1 LGHNA, CDR2 YNFKEQ. CDR3 length equals 16 residues. Sequencing input: PBMCs. This receptor was identified in a young man in good health and CMV-seronegative. This chain connects TRBV4-2 to TRBJ1-6, with D tentatively TRBD1 (6 bases). The CDR3 sequence is CASSQDRTEAYSPLHF. For the CDR3, the DNA is TGTGCCAGCAGCCAAGACCGGACAGAGGCCTATTCACCCCTCCACTTT.